Presented here are 23 T cell receptor beta chains from one specimen sequenced in a study of identical twins. MiXCR, applied by TCRdb to the 5' RACE reads, yields one record per CDR3 protein. The sample has around 670,000 distinct CDR3 sequences, 5.5% to 7.5% seen once; the top ten hold 1.5% to 2%. Sequences were obtained from naive T cells sorted from blood. All receptors come from a man aged 18-30 years in good health.

This clonotype turned up a few times. The chain employs TRBV3-1 and TRBJ2-1; TRBD2 matches at 12 bases. V trimming: 3 bases; J trimming: 8 bases; junction bases outside the gene matches: 5. This CDR3 has 15 residues. Germline-derived CDR1 and CDR2 are LGHDT and YNNKEL (reference sequence). The CDR3 DNA follows: TGTGCCAGCAGCCAGGATGGACTAGCGGGATATGAGCAGTTCTTC. This translates into CASSQDGLAGYEQFF.

This clonotype showed up many times. The chain uses TRBV20-1 and TRBJ1-6; D gene ambiguous. CDR1 and CDR2 (germline): DFQATT, SNEGSKA (reference sequence). This CDR3 has 13 residues. V lost 3 bases to trimming and J lost 4 bases, with 7 bases between them. CDR3 region: CSARNDYNSPLHF. CDR3 DNA sequence: TGCAGTGCTAGGAACGATTATAATTCACCCCTCCACTTT.

This clonotype was observed many times. The chain has TRBV6-5 and TRBJ2-3; D possibly corresponds to TRBD2 (5 bases). This CDR3 has 16 residues. Germline values: CDR1 MNHEY, CDR2 SVGAGI. With 0 bases removed from V and 3 bases from J, the gap between germline ends came to 13 bases. The chain's CDR3 is CASSYSKGDGTDTQYF. The CDR3 nucleotides are TGTGCCAGCAGTTACTCGAAGGGAGATGGGACAGATACGCAGTATTTT.

This clonotype was detected ten times or more. This chain connects TRBV12-3 or TRBV12-4 to TRBJ2-2; D is ambiguous. This CDR3 region has 16 residues. V was clipped by 6 bases and J by 0 bases, with 14 bases between them. The CDR3: CASRIVGVPNTGELFF. The CDR3 DNA is TGTGCCAGCAGGATAGTTGGGGTTCCGAACACCGGGGAGCTGTTTTTT.

The V gene is TRBV18, the J gene TRBJ1-1, with D perhaps matching TRBD1 (6 bases). The germline V gene has CDR1 KGHSH and CDR2 LQKENI. Trimming pared 3 bases from V and 4 bases from J, leaving 18 bases between. The CDR3 has 16 amino acids. The CDR3 DNA reads TGTGCCAGCTCACCGCAGAGGGGGAAGTTGAGCACTGAAGCTTTCTTT. Translation gives CASSPQRGKLSTEAFF.

This clonotype was counted a few times. The chain carries TRBV11-2 and TRBJ1-5; TRBD1 agrees at 8 bases. CDR1 is SGHAT and CDR2 is FQNNGV in the germline V gene. This CDR3 is 15 amino acids long. V lost 5 bases and J lost 1; bases outside the gene matches: 4. CDR3 sequence: CASSQTGASNQPQHF. CDR3 nucleotides: TGTGCCAGCAGCCAGACAGGGGCGAGCAATCAGCCCCAGCATTTT. Full variable domain (missing parts from reference TRBV11-2 and TRBJ1-5): EAGVAQSPRYKIIEKRQSVAFWCNPISGHATLYWYQQILGQGPKLLIQFQNNGVVDDSQLPKDRFSAERLKGVDSTLKIQPAKLEDSAVYLCASSQTGASNQPQHFGDGTRLSIL.

This clonotype was counted a few times. The V gene is TRBV3-1, the J gene TRBJ2-7; 7 nucleotides match TRBD2. Germline loops: CDR1 LGHDT, CDR2 YNNKEL (reference sequence). V gave up 1 base and J gave up 0 bases; unmatched junction bases: 3. CDR3 length: 15 residues. The CDR3 region is CASSQVLAASYEQYF. The DNA of the CDR3 is TGTGCCAGCAGCCAAGTCCTAGCGGCCTCCTACGAGCAGTACTTC.

This clonotype was seen many times. The J gene is TRBJ2-3, the V gene TRBV20-1; unclear D gene. Germline lookup yields CDR1 DFQATT and CDR2 SNEGSKA (reference sequence). CDR3 length equals 13 residues. Trimming shortened V by 0 bases and J by 0 bases, and 4 bases separated the two germline ends. This CDR3 is CSAREPSTDTQYF. CDR3 DNA: TGCAGTGCTAGAGAGCCTAGCACAGATACGCAGTATTTT.

This clonotype was counted at least ten times. The rearrangement uses TRBV12-3 or TRBV12-4 and TRBJ2-3; 7 bases map to TRBD2. V dropped 3 bases and J dropped 4; count of bases not matched to a gene: 13. This CDR3 comprises 17 residues. The DNA of the CDR3 is TGTGCCAGCAGTTTCCCCTTAGGCGGGAGTATCGCAGATACGCAGTATTTT. This gives the protein CASSFPLGGSIADTQYF.

This clonotype was detected many times. The V gene is TRBV7-9, the J gene TRBJ2-5; D is perhaps TRBD1 or TRBD2 (6 bases each). The V and J ends lost 4 bases and 1 base respectively, with 10 bases between them. The V gene's germline CDR1 is SEHNR and CDR2 FQNEAQ (reference sequence). The CDR3 consists of 14 residues. The CDR3 nucleotides read TGTGCCAGCAGCTATTGGGGGGCCCAAGAGACCCAGTACTTC. Translating gives CASSYWGAQETQYF.

This clonotype was recorded many times. V gene TRBV27 combines with J gene TRBJ2-1; 8 positions match TRBD2. The J segment lost 0 bases and the V segment lost 6 bases, leaving 7 bases of the junction unmatched. This CDR3 contains 16 residues. The germline V gene has CDR1 MNHEY and CDR2 SMNVEV (reference sequence). The CDR3 DNA reads as TGTGCCAGCAGCGTCCGACTAGCGACCTCCTACAATGAGCAGTTCTTC. The encoded protein is CASSVRLATSYNEQFF.

This clonotype was counted between two and nine times. The V and J genes are TRBV6-5 and TRBJ2-2; 7 bases are a match to TRBD1. Germline values: CDR1 MNHEY, CDR2 SVGAGI. V lost 1 base to trimming and J lost 6 bases; unmatched junction nucleotides: 14. The CDR3 is made up of 18 amino acids. In nucleotides, the CDR3 is TGTGCCAGCAGTTACTGGACACCGGGACAGATATGGTCCGGGGAGCTGTTTTTT. The encoded protein is CASSYWTPGQIWSGELFF.

The chain combines TRBV29-1 with TRBJ1-1; D perhaps matches TRBD1 (5 bases). CDR3 size: 16 residues. Germline V gives CDR1 SQVTM, CDR2 ANQGSEA. V dropped 1 base and J dropped 6 bases, with 21 bases sitting between them. Written as DNA, the CDR3 is TGCAGCGTTGAAGTCCCAAGAGCAGGGAGAGGCGCTGAAGCTTTCTTT. This encodes CSVEVPRAGRGAEAFF. The complete variable domain, with remaining parts taken from reference TRBV29-1 and TRBJ1-1, reads SAVISQKPSRDICQRGTSLTIQCQVDSQVTMMFWYRQQPGQSLTLIATANQGSEATYESGFVIDKFPISRPNLTFSTLTVSNMSPEDSSIYLCSVEVPRAGRGAEAFFGQGTRLTVV.

This clonotype was counted a few times. The rearrangement joins TRBV28 to TRBJ2-3; D may be TRBD1 or TRBD2 (5 bases each). The CDR3 has 15 amino acids. Germline CDR1 MDHEN, CDR2 SYDVKM. Trimming cost V 3 bases and J 1 base, with 11 bases left between them. The CDR3 DNA reads TGTGCCAGCAGTTTGTGGCAGGGAGGCACAGATACGCAGTATTTT. Its translation: CASSLWQGGTDTQYF.

Comment on this clonotype: It is unclear where the CDR3 begins or ends on the DNA, so no DNA is shown, and the CDR3 is as TCRdb lists it. The chain recombines TRBV7-9 with TRBJ2-6; the DNA was not used to check the table's D call, TRBD1. 14 amino acids form the CDR3, both terminal residues included. CDR1 is SEHNR, CDR2 FQNEAQ, per germline (reference sequence). The CDR3 sequence is CAIPVGSGANVLAF.

In regard to this clonotype: A read error may explain this, as a much larger clone is one base away. The V gene is TRBV6-2 or TRBV6-3, the J gene TRBJ2-2; TRBD2 might be the D (5 bases). Germline V gene sequence: CDR1 MNHEY, CDR2 SVGEGT. V lost 7 bases and J 7 bases, leaving 10 bases between the germline ends. The CDR3 length is 12 residues. The CDR3 protein is CASMRVNGELFF. In nucleotides, the CDR3 is TGTGCCAGCATGAGGGTCAACGGGGAGCTGTTTTTT.

Only a few counts were recorded for this clonotype. This chain links TRBV5-1 with TRBJ2-5; D is undetermined. CDR1 SGHRS and CDR2 YFSETQ come from the germline V gene. The CDR3 runs to 14 residues. V dropped 1 base and J dropped 2 bases, with 9 bases sitting between them. CDR3 loop: CASSLSAEQETQYF. DNA for the CDR3: TGCGCCAGCAGCTTGTCGGCGGAGCAAGAGACCCAGTACTTC.

The chain recombines TRBV4-3 with TRBJ2-7, with TRBD2 matching over 7 bases. Trimming took 1 base from V and 0 from J; bases not matched to a gene: 3. Germline V gene lookup returns CDR1 LGHNA and CDR2 YSLEER. The CDR3 is 15 residues long. In DNA form, the CDR3 reads TGCGCCAGCAGCCAAGGACTAGCAAGCTCCTACGAGCAGTACTTC. Translated, it gives CASSQGLASSYEQYF.

This clonotype was observed many times. The genes are TRBV9 and TRBJ2-2, with TRBD2 as a possible D gene (6 bases). Trimming pared 4 bases from V and 3 bases from J, leaving 19 bases between. This CDR3 is 17 amino acids long. Looked up from germline, CDR1 is SGDLS and CDR2 is YYNGEE. The CDR3 nucleotides read TGTGCCAGCAGCAAGTATGGGTCCGGGAGCGACACCGGGGAGCTGTTTTTT. Translation gives CASSKYGSGSDTGELFF.

This clonotype came up a few times. The chain couples TRBV20-1 to TRBJ2-3; possibly TRBD1 or TRBD2 for D (5 bases each). The V end lost 6 bases, the J end lost 0 bases, and 10 bases lay between the germline ends. Germline CDR1 reads DFQATT; CDR2 reads SNEGSKA (reference sequence). This CDR3 contains 13 residues. As DNA, the CDR3 is TGCAGTGCACCGGGACCTAGCACAGATACGCAGTATTTT. This gives the protein CSAPGPSTDTQYF.

This clonotype was seen many times. At one end the junction does not follow the germline gene, possibly because of a read error. The CDR3 bases are TGCAGTGCTAATCCGGGGCCCTACCTGCTCTTC. Amino acids: CSANPGPYLLF. This chain uses TRBV20-1 with TRBJ2-1; D may correspond to TRBD1 or TRBD2 (5 bases each). Per the germline V gene, CDR1 is DFQATT and CDR2 is SNEGSKA (reference sequence). This CDR3 region has 11 residues.

A remark on this clonotype: One base away lies a much larger clone, so this may be a sequencing read error. The rearrangement links TRBV4-1 to TRBJ1-1, with D hard to call. The germline CDR1 and CDR2 sequences are MGHRA and YSYEKL. There are 14 residues in the CDR3. This CDR3 is CASSQFEMNTKAFF. CDR3 DNA: TGCGCCAGCAGCCAATTTGAGATGAACACTAAAGCTTTCTTT.

The genes are TRBV24-1 and TRBJ2-5; 7 bases line up with TRBD2. Trimming at V came to 6 bases and at J to 3 bases, leaving 15 bases not matched to a gene. This CDR3 has 17 residues. The germline V gene encodes CDR1 KGHDR and CDR2 SFDVKD. CDR3: CATSRPGGPQPEETQYF. In DNA form, the CDR3 reads TGTGCCACCAGTCGCCCGGGGGGACCACAGCCAGAAGAGACCCAGTACTTC.